The clone carrying this T cell receptor beta chain has a handful of counts. The antigen is unknown. The authors ran a second PCR of about 6 to 11 cycles using a sample-barcoded 5' primer and a J-beta primer mix. The study obtained at least 3 million CDR3-containing paired-end reads from every sample. Each CDR3 protein gets one entry after TCRdb re-called the 5' RACE reads with MiXCR. The data hold about 1.6 million distinct CDR3 sequences, with about 31% observed a single time. This sample was included in a study of blood T cells in healthy people across ages. Study-wide points: There was a strong correlation between TCR beta diversity and naive T cell percentage. Naive CD4+ cells and diversity were both higher in long-lived donors than in aged donors. Roughly linear declines in TCR beta diversity per million T cells occurred with age.

Germline V gene sequence: CDR1 WSHSY, CDR2 SAAADI. The V end lost 4 bases, the J end lost 5 bases, and 19 bases lay between the germline ends. The CDR3 contains 16 residues. The chain has TRBV10-2 and TRBJ2-3; D call uncertain. This receptor was identified in a woman aged 25 to 39 in good health. Specimen: blood. CDR3 DNA: TGCGCCAGCAGTGCCGGCAGTTGGTACTTCAAAGATACGCAGTATTTT. As protein: CASSAGSWYFKDTQYF.